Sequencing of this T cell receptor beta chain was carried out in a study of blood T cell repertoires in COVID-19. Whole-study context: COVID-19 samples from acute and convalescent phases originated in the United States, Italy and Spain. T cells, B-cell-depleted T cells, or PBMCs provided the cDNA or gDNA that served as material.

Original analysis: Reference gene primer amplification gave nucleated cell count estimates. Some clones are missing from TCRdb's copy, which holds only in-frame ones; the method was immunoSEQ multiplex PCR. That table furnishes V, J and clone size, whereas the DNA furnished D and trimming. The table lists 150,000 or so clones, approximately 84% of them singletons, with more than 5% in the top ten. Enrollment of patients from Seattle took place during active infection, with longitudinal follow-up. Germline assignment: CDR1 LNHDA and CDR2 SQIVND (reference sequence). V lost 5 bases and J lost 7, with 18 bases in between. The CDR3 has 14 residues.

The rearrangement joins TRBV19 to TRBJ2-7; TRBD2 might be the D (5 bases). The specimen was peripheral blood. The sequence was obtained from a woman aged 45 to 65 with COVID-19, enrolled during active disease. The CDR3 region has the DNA TGTGCCAGTAGTCAGCTCGGAGGAACGTGGGAGCAGTACTTC. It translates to CASSQLGGTWEQYF.